A selection of T cell receptor beta chains follows, all from one sample in a study of identical twins. TCRdb recomputed calls from the 5' RACE reads with MiXCR, one row per CDR3 protein. In the table there are around 250,000 distinct CDR3 sequences, about 8% of which are singletons. These data were likewise used in another study, on yellow fever vaccine responses in identical twins.

Sequenced material: CD8+ T cells sorted from blood. Receptors were obtained from a woman aged 18-29 years in good health. The conserved cysteine and the conserved F or W are not part of the CDR3 here.

TRBJ2-5 TRBV5-6 ASSLTEETQY
TRBJ2-7 TRBV20-1 CARAGTAFISYEQY
TRBJ1-2 TRBV3-1 ASSQVNRGFYGYT
TRBJ2-1 TRBV4-1 ASSQPDNYNEQF
TRBJ1-1 TRBV5-1 ASSLAGGTNTEAF
TRBJ2-7 TRBV4-3 ASSQDMGYEQY
TRBJ2-1 TRBV29-1 SVELMRGNEQF
TRBJ2-3 TRBV7-9 ASSLRREAADTQY
TRBJ2-5 TRBV18 ASSPSDRVQETQY
TRBJ2-7 TRBV6-1 ASSTGTGGPFSEQY
TRBJ2-4 TRBV9 ASTLSRGIQY
TRBJ2-3 TRBV12-3/TRBV12-4 ASSLGTGGRTDTQY
TRBJ2-1 TRBV9 ASSEPLSGGGDNEQF
TRBJ1-5 TRBV7-8 ASSLVVGDSSLNQPQH
TRBJ2-3 TRBV4-1 ASSQVEGSDTQY
TRBJ2-1 TRBV20-1 HACPPHSYNEQF
TRBJ2-3 TRBV29-1 SVEPQTGGGDTQY
TRBJ2-1 TRBV5-1 ASSERQGADDEQF
TRBJ2-2 TRBV10-3 AISDRTGNTGELF
TRBJ2-6 TRBV15 ATSRDQDGANVLT
TRBJ1-2 TRBV7-2 ASNPPGQDPPYDGYT
TRBJ2-5 TRBV6-5 ASSYRLAGTLEETQY
TRBJ1-1 TRBV10-3 AIVDPSRGNTEAF
TRBJ2-1 TRBV4-3 ASSQILHGVGNEQF
TRBJ2-7 TRBV28 ASSPRRSRDEQY
TRBJ1-4 TRBV18 ASSPEYQENEKLF
TRBJ2-1 TRBV19 ASSIGGGGEQF
TRBJ2-7 TRBV6-5 ASSYYRSAEQY
TRBJ2-5 TRBV14 ASSQGLSGSRETQY
TRBJ2-7 TRBV4-1 ASSQDSVLPYAQY
TRBJ1-2 TRBV10-3 AISEGDRGSLGYGYT
TRBJ2-1 TRBV7-8 ASSPRGLAGDLRNEQF
TRBJ2-7 TRBV7-7 ASSENTAYEQY
TRBJ1-1 TRBV7-2 ASSETLNTEAF
TRBJ1-2 TRBV29-1 SVDSRGQGYT
TRBJ1-2 TRBV7-2 ASSFFVRDYGYT
TRBJ2-2 TRBV7-9 ASSSGLAAANTGELF
TRBJ2-3 TRBV7-3 ASSLAGAADTQY
TRBJ2-7 TRBV28 ASSLPGDRRTYEQY
TRBJ1-2 TRBV7-9 ASSLVSGDGYT
TRBJ2-5 TRBV7-9 ASSPTGGKAKETQY
TRBJ1-1 TRBV25-1 ASSEPTGPEAF
TRBJ2-5 TRBV5-1 ASSLAQGASGATNQETQY
TRBJ2-7 TRBV29-1 SVSTGDSYEQY
TRBJ1-4 TRBV28 ASSYGPTTNEKLF
TRBJ2-6 TRBV28 ASSRPGSGANVLT
TRBJ1-4 TRBV15 ATSREREFGEKLF
TRBJ2-1 TRBV7-9 ASSPREGTAYNEQF
TRBJ2-3 TRBV5-1 ASSSRDPSTDTQY
TRBJ2-1 TRBV7-9 ASSLETSGREDEQF